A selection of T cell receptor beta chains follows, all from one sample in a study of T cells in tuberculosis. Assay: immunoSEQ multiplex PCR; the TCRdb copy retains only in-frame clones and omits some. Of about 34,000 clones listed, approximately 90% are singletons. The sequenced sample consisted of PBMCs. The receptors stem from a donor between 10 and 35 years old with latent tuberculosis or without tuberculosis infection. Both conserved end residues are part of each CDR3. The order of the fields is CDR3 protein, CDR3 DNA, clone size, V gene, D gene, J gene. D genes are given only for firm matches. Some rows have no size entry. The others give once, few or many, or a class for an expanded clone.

CASSLGGDPFF | TGTGCCAGCAGCTTAGGGGGGGATCCGTTCTTC | NA | TRBV7-9 | NA | TRBJ2-1
CASSRQGTGWSPLHF | TGTGCCAGCAGTCGCCAAGGGACAGGGTGGTCACCCCTCCACTTT | once | TRBV6-5 | TRBD1 | TRBJ1-6
CASSRGDRAYEQYF | TGTGCCAGCAGCCGGGGGGACAGGGCCTACGAGCAGTACTTC | NA | TRBV14 | TRBD1 | TRBJ2-7
CAINKDRGKNTEAFF | TGTGCCATCAATAAGGACAGGGGGAAGAACACTGAAGCTTTCTTT | NA | TRBV10-3 | TRBD1 | TRBJ1-1
CASSLPNPIPGAFF | TGTGCCAGCAGTTTACCCAACCCAATCCCAGGAGCTTTCTTT | NA | TRBV28 | NA | TRBJ1-1
CASRTSGRSGNTIYF | TGTGCCAGCAGAACCTCAGGGCGCTCTGGAAACACCATATATTTT | NA | TRBV28 | NA | TRBJ1-3
CASSDPRGGGRETQYF | TGTGCCAGCAGTGACCCCCGCGGCGGGGGTAGAGAGACCCAGTACTTC | NA | TRBV6-1 | TRBD2 | TRBJ2-5
CASSESDRVNEQFF | TGTGCCAGCAGTGAATCGGACAGGGTGAATGAGCAGTTCTTC | NA | TRBV25-1 | TRBD1 | TRBJ2-1
CASSPGRGGAGSYEQYF | TGTGCCAGCTCACCGGGCCGTGGGGGCGCGGGCTCCTACGAGCAGTACTTC | NA | TRBV18 | NA | TRBJ2-7
CASSFRGLKIYEQYF | TGTGCCAGCAGTTTCCGGGGACTAAAGATCTACGAGCAGTACTTC | NA | TRBV28 | TRBD2 | TRBJ2-7
CASSEGTGFNQPQHF | TGTGCCAGCAGTGAAGGTACAGGGTTTAATCAGCCCCAGCATTTT | NA | TRBV6-1 | NA | TRBJ1-5
CATSRDYREKTQYF | TGTGCCACCAGCAGAGATTACAGGGAAAAGACCCAGTACTTC | NA | TRBV15 | NA | TRBJ2-5
CASSYRGTGSYEQYF | TGTGCCAGCAGTTACCGCGGGACAGGATCCTACGAGCAGTACTTC | NA | TRBV6-5 | TRBD1 | TRBJ2-7
CASSQVSGGRADEQYF | TGCGCCAGCAGCCAAGTTTCAGGCGGGAGGGCAGACGAGCAGTACTTC | NA | TRBV4-1 | TRBD2 | TRBJ2-7
CASSLVAGAEREQYF | TGTGCCAGCAGCTTAGTAGCGGGAGCAGAAAGGGAGCAGTACTTC | once | TRBV7-2 | TRBD2 | TRBJ2-7
CASSSLYGYTF | TGTGCCAGCAGCTCCTTGTATGGCTACACCTTC | NA | TRBV7-2 | NA | TRBJ1-2
CASGLADQAAGANEQFF | TGTGCTAGTGGTTTGGCCGACCAAGCGGCGGGCGCCAATGAGCAGTTCTTC | NA | TRBV12-5 | NA | TRBJ2-1
CASKRSKDSNQPQHF | TGTGCCAGCAAAAGGAGCAAGGATAGCAATCAGCCCCAGCATTTT | NA | TRBV6-5 | NA | TRBJ1-5
CASSPPGNYGYTF | TGTGCCAGCAGCCCCCCAGGGAACTATGGCTACACCTTC | NA | TRBV28 | NA | TRBJ1-2
CAWGLGPLFF | TGTGCCTGGGGTCTGGGGCCCCTGTTTTTT | NA | TRBV30 | NA | TRBJ2-2
CASSHEESSTDTQYF | TGTGCCAGCAGCCACGAGGAGTCTAGCACAGATACGCAGTATTTT | NA | TRBV5-4 | NA | TRBJ2-3
CASSPSQVGNSPLHF | TGCGCCAGCAGCCCCTCACAGGTGGGAAATTCACCCCTCCACTTT | NA | TRBV4-1 | NA | TRBJ1-6
CASVGGQGYEQYF | TGTGCCAGTGTGGGGGGACAGGGATACGAGCAGTACTTC | NA | TRBV19 | TRBD1 | TRBJ2-7
CASSQAPQFPHEQYF | TGTGCCAGCAGCCAAGCACCCCAGTTCCCCCACGAGCAGTACTTC | NA | TRBV4-2 | NA | TRBJ2-7
CAWSNEGFWQAREAFF | TGTGCCTGGAGTAATGAGGGCTTTTGGCAGGCCCGTGAAGCTTTCTTT | once | TRBV30 | NA | TRBJ1-1
CAISESRGVENEQFF | TGTGCCATCAGTGAGTCACGGGGAGTGGAAAATGAGCAGTTCTTC | NA | TRBV10-3 | NA | TRBJ2-1
CASSSRVKNIQYF | TGTGCCAGCAGTTCGCGGGTCAAAAACATTCAGTACTTC | NA | TRBV6-5 | NA | TRBJ2-4
CASSLGQGGTGELFF | TGTGCCAGCAGCTTGGGACAGGGGGGAACCGGGGAGCTGTTTTTT | NA | TRBV5-6 | TRBD1 | TRBJ2-2
CASTGPIGDGYTF | TGTGCCAGCACGGGCCCGATAGGGGATGGCTACACCTTC | NA | TRBV6-1 | NA | TRBJ1-2
CASSLGQNTEAFF | TGTGCCAGCAGTTTAGGGCAAAACACTGAAGCTTTCTTT | NA | TRBV27 | NA | TRBJ1-1
CASSSTSGGETQYF | TGCGCCAGCAGCTCCACTAGCGGGGGAGAGACCCAGTACTTC | NA | TRBV5-1 | TRBD2 | TRBJ2-5
CASSLGQWGDRVENNEQFF | TGTGCCAGCAGCTTAGGGCAGTGGGGGGACAGGGTTGAGAACAATGAGCAGTTCTTC | NA | TRBV11-2 | TRBD1 | TRBJ2-1
CSVSQGARILGYTF | TGCAGCGTCTCGCAGGGGGCACGAATACTAGGCTACACCTTC | NA | TRBV29-1 | TRBD1 | TRBJ1-2
CASSQGQPPYEQYF | TGTGCCAGCAGCCAGGGCCAGCCTCCCTACGAGCAGTACTTC | NA | TRBV14 | NA | TRBJ2-7
CASKGRGYEQYF | TGTGCCAGTAAGGGGAGGGGGTACGAGCAGTACTTC | NA | TRBV19 | NA | TRBJ2-7
CASRDRGRGTTDTQYF | TGTGCCAGTAGGGACAGGGGGAGGGGAACTACAGATACGCAGTATTTT | NA | TRBV19 | TRBD1 | TRBJ2-3
CASSLSVLSGMGQPQHF | TGTGCCAGCAGCCTCTCCGTTCTTTCGGGGATGGGTCAGCCCCAGCATTTT | NA | TRBV7-2 | NA | TRBJ1-5
CASSLGPKGNQPQHF | TGTGCCAGCAGTTTAGGGCCGAAGGGCAATCAGCCCCAGCATTTT | NA | TRBV28 | NA | TRBJ1-5
CASSDSGGYPGELFF | TGTGCCAGCAGTGATAGCGGGGGCTATCCCGGGGAGCTGTTTTTT | NA | TRBV6-1 | TRBD2 | TRBJ2-2
CASSPPDRRGYEQYF | TGTGCCAGCAGCCCCCCGGACAGGAGAGGCTACGAGCAGTACTTC | NA | TRBV5-4 | TRBD1 | TRBJ2-7
CASNTLTGGNQPQHF | TGTGCCAGCAATACGCTGACAGGGGGCAATCAGCCCCAGCATTTT | few | TRBV28 | TRBD1 | TRBJ1-5
CASSGGPGTEETQYF | TGTGCCAGCAGCGGGGGCCCCGGGACAGAAGAGACCCAGTACTTC | NA | TRBV7-7 | TRBD1 | TRBJ2-5
CASSYTGTSGTPRWDTQYF | TGTGCCAGCAGCTATACCGGGACTAGCGGGACCCCCCGGTGGGATACGCAGTATTTT | NA | TRBV7-2 | TRBD2 | TRBJ2-3
CAISESTGGETQYF | TGTGCCATCAGTGAGTCAACAGGGGGAGAGACCCAGTACTTC | NA | TRBV10-3 | TRBD1 | TRBJ2-5